This T cell receptor (beta chain) was documented in a study of a mutant IDH1 vaccine in newly diagnosed glioma. In the study overall: Pretreatment consisted of radiotherapy, temozolomide, or both, with most receiving both. Week 35 brought visit V12, which was followed by visit V13 at week 47.

Notes on this clone: As yet, its antigen is unknown.

Time point noted: week 47, end of study. Every vaccine dose comprised 300 ug of mutant IDH1 20-mer peptide plus topical imiquimod. Sequencing used immunoSEQ multiplex PCR; TCRdb keeps in-frame clones, though not all of them. The data show nearly 50,000 clones, about 88% seen once. The CDR3 totals 17 residues. The J segment lost 6 bases and the V segment lost 2 bases, leaving 12 bases of the junction unmatched. Germline V gene sequence: CDR1 SGDLS, CDR2 YYNGEE. J is TRBJ2-2 and V is TRBV9, with TRBD2 identical over 8 bases. The sequence was collected from a woman in her twenties or thirties with glioma. Some clones in this sample may be carry-over from other donors' samples. Sequences were derived from PBMCs, sampled from a glioma patient whose treatment included an IDH1 peptide vaccine. For the CDR3, the DNA is TGTGCCAGCAGCGTGTCAGGGGCGGGAGGATGGTCCGGGGAGCTGTTTTTT. This translates into CASSVSGAGGWSGELFF.